A selection of T cell receptor beta chains follows, all from one sample in a study of T-cell reconstitution after alpha-beta-depleted transplantation in children. One entry per CDR3 protein results from TCRdb running MiXCR on the PCR reads. The data contain some 600,000 distinct CDR3 sequences, approximately 13% of them singletons. The starting material was PBMCs, mostly from graft donor cells, obtained 360 days after TCRalphabeta/CD19-depleted stem cell transplant. The receptors stem from a male patient under 18 who had a stem cell transplant for acute myeloid leukemia, so the T cells may come from the graft donor. The CDR3 runs from the conserved cysteine through the conserved F or W. D genes are given only for firm matches. Clone size is not always given. Where it is, it says once, few, many or a class for expanded clones.

CASSLDGRRDQPQHF	TGTGCCAGCAGCTTAGATGGGAGGAGGGATCAGCCCCAGCATTTT	TRBJ1-5	NA	NA	TRBV7-2
CATSRAIGVTNTEAFF	TGTGCCACCAGCAGGGCCATTGGAGTCACCAACACTGAAGCTTTCTTT	TRBJ1-1	NA	NA	TRBV15
CASSLSGASEQYF	TGCGCCAGCAGCCTGTCGGGGGCCTCCGAGCAGTACTTC	TRBJ2-7	NA	NA	TRBV5-1
CASSLEGGRALYTQYF	TGTGCCAGCAGTTTGGAGGGCGGGAGGGCCCTGTATACGCAGTATTTT	TRBJ2-3	TRBD2	few	TRBV28
CATSRTRGVTEAFF	TGTGCCACCAGCCGCACCCGGGGGGTTACTGAAGCTTTCTTT	TRBJ1-1	NA	NA	TRBV15
CASRSGDTQYF	TGCGCCAGCAGGTCGGGAGATACGCAGTATTTT	TRBJ2-3	NA	few	TRBV5-1
CASSLASGTSVRETQYF	TGTGCCAGCAGTTTAGCTTCCGGGACTAGCGTACGAGAGACCCAGTACTTC	TRBJ2-5	TRBD2	NA	TRBV12-3/TRBV12-4
CASQPGGANNEQFF	TGTGCCAGCCAACCGGGTGGGGCCAACAATGAGCAGTTCTTC	TRBJ2-1	NA	NA	TRBV28
CASSPPPSGYNEQFF	TGTGCCAGCAGCCCCCCCCCTAGCGGGTATAATGAGCAGTTCTTC	TRBJ2-1	TRBD2	many	TRBV7-2
CASSITQLGTASTDTQYF	TGTGCCAGCAGCATAACCCAGCTTGGCACAGCCAGCACAGATACGCAGTATTTT	TRBJ2-3	NA	few	TRBV13
CASSPRTTPYEQYF	TGTGCCAGCAGTCCCCGGACGACTCCCTACGAGCAGTACTTC	TRBJ2-7	NA	many	TRBV12-3/TRBV12-4
CASSLPVNTEAFF	TGTGCCAGCAGTTTGCCGGTGAACACTGAAGCTTTCTTT	TRBJ1-1	NA	NA	TRBV28
CSAGDAGTLYYEQYF	TGCAGTGCTGGCGACGCAGGGACTCTTTATTACGAGCAGTACTTC	TRBJ2-7	NA	NA	TRBV20-1
CASSQGGRTTIYGYTF	TGTGCCAGCAGCCAAGGAGGTAGGACAACAATCTATGGCTACACCTTC	TRBJ1-2	NA	NA	TRBV28
CSVEKGDTVTTYEQYF	TGCAGCGTTGAGAAAGGTGACACAGTTACGACCTACGAGCAGTACTTC	TRBJ2-7	NA	many	TRBV29-1
CASSLVGLSEGHEQFF	TGTGCCAGCAGCTTAGTCGGTCTCTCGGAAGGGCATGAGCAGTTCTTC	TRBJ2-1	NA	NA	TRBV7-2
CASAPGTSGYNEQFF	TGTGCCAGTGCCCCCGGGACTAGCGGTTACAATGAGCAGTTCTTC	TRBJ2-1	TRBD2	many	TRBV12-3/TRBV12-4
CASSQLAGAYEQYF	TGTGCCAGCAGCCAACTAGCGGGAGCCTACGAGCAGTACTTC	TRBJ2-7	TRBD2	few	TRBV3-1
CSARVAHGVYEQYF	TGCAGTGCTAGAGTAGCTCATGGAGTTTACGAGCAGTACTTC	TRBJ2-7	NA	NA	TRBV20-1
CASSFGGSGRYEQYF	TGTGCCAGCAGTTTTGGCGGGAGTGGTAGGTACGAGCAGTACTTC	TRBJ2-7	TRBD2	few	TRBV12-3/TRBV12-4
CASSFGLVSSYEQYF	TGTGCCAGCAGTTTCGGGCTAGTTAGCTCCTACGAGCAGTACTTC	TRBJ2-7	NA	few	TRBV28
CSASDRMNEQFF	TGCAGTGCCTCGGACAGGATGAATGAGCAGTTCTTC	TRBJ2-1	TRBD1	NA	TRBV20-1
CASSRTHWSLEQYF	TGTGCCAGCAGCCGGACCCACTGGAGTCTCGAGCAGTACTTC	TRBJ2-7	NA	few	TRBV28
CASSQLGNYEQYF	TGTGCCAGCAGCCAACTAGGAAACTACGAGCAGTACTTC	TRBJ2-7	NA	NA	TRBV7-8
CSVVGTSDNTGELFF	TGCAGCGTTGTTGGGACTAGCGATAACACCGGGGAGCTGTTTTTT	TRBJ2-2	TRBD2	many	TRBV29-1
CASSPGLVPDTQYF	TGTGCCAGCAGCCCTGGACTAGTTCCAGATACGCAGTATTTT	TRBJ2-3	TRBD2	few	TRBV7-3
CSAPLAGGPYEQYF	TGCAGTGCTCCTCTAGCGGGAGGCCCCTACGAGCAGTACTTC	TRBJ2-7	TRBD2	NA	TRBV20-1
CSVEVLHGYEQYF	TGCAGCGTTGAAGTACTACACGGCTACGAGCAGTACTTC	TRBJ2-7	NA	few	TRBV29-1
CSARGIAGISYEQYF	TGCAGTGCTAGAGGTATAGCGGGGATCTCCTACGAGCAGTACTTC	TRBJ2-7	TRBD2	few	TRBV20-1
CASSSDRFGVNEQFF	TGTGCCAGCAGTTCCGACAGATTCGGAGTCAATGAGCAGTTCTTC	TRBJ2-1	NA	many	TRBV6-5
CASSLWETGGEQFF	TGTGCCAGCAGTTTATGGGAGACGGGAGGTGAGCAGTTCTTC	TRBJ2-1	TRBD2	NA	TRBV28
CASKAFIRARELAGDYEQYF	TGTGCCAGCAAGGCCTTTATCAGGGCAAGAGAGCTAGCGGGAGACTACGAGCAGTACTTC	TRBJ2-7	TRBD2	NA	TRBV28
CSASRRTDYGYTF	TGCAGTGCTAGTCGTAGGACAGACTATGGCTACACCTTC	TRBJ1-2	NA	few	TRBV20-1
CASSRDRTQYF	TGTGCCAGCAGCCGTGACCGGACGCAGTATTTT	TRBJ2-3	NA	many	TRBV9
CSVVPGAADTQYF	TGCAGCGTTGTCCCAGGGGCCGCAGATACGCAGTATTTT	TRBJ2-3	NA	many	TRBV29-1
CASSELPSGVSYNEQFF	TGTGCCAGCAGTGAATTGCCTTCGGGAGTCTCCTACAATGAGCAGTTCTTC	TRBJ2-1	NA	NA	TRBV25-1
CSVSPDSNPYGYTF	TGCAGCGTTTCCCCCGACAGCAACCCCTATGGCTACACCTTC	TRBJ1-2	NA	NA	TRBV29-1
CASSPPGRVGSYNEQFF	TGTGCCAGCTCACCACCTGGCAGGGTAGGATCCTACAATGAGCAGTTCTTC	TRBJ2-1	NA	many	TRBV18
CASSLGSFTGANVLTF	TGTGCCAGCAGTTTAGGGTCCTTTACTGGGGCCAACGTCCTGACTTTC	TRBJ2-6	NA	many	TRBV27
CASSGVISFWGNQPQHF	TGTGCCAGCAGTGGGGTTATAAGTTTTTGGGGCAATCAGCCCCAGCATTTT	TRBJ1-5	NA	NA	TRBV12-3/TRBV12-4
CSVAGTDHEQFF	TGCAGCGTCGCCGGGACCGATCATGAGCAGTTCTTC	TRBJ2-1	NA	NA	TRBV29-1
CASSVGVGLSGANVLTF	TGTGCCAGCAGCGTAGGTGTAGGGCTCTCTGGGGCCAACGTCCTGACTTTC	TRBJ2-6	NA	few	TRBV9
CASSYLPGRFETQYF	TGTGCCAGCAGTTACCTCCCAGGGCGGTTTGAGACCCAGTACTTC	TRBJ2-5	NA	few	TRBV6-5
CASSLAWGPTLGGYTF	TGTGCCAGCAGTTTGGCTTGGGGGCCCACTCTGGGGGGCTACACCTTC	TRBJ1-2	NA	few	TRBV28
CASSLQPPGGKGNEQFF	TGTGCCAGCAGTTTACAACCCCCCGGGGGGAAGGGCAATGAGCAGTTCTTC	TRBJ2-1	TRBD2	NA	TRBV28
CASIFAGTRTDTQYF	TGTGCCAGCATTTTCGCCGGGACCAGAACAGATACGCAGTATTTT	TRBJ2-3	NA	few	TRBV28
CASSLWEVFTGELFF	TGTGCCAGCAGCTTATGGGAGGTGTTCACCGGGGAGCTGTTTTTT	TRBJ2-2	NA	few	TRBV13
CARMGAQYF	TGTGCCAGAATGGGGGCGCAGTATTTT	TRBJ2-3	NA	many	TRBV28
CSANSGREFYEQYF	TGCAGTGCAAATAGCGGGAGGGAATTTTACGAGCAGTACTTC	TRBJ2-7	TRBD2	many	TRBV20-1
CASSHTGLEAKNIQYF	TGTGCCAGCAGTCACACAGGGTTGGAGGCCAAAAACATTCAGTACTTC	TRBJ2-4	NA	NA	TRBV12-3/TRBV12-4